This T cell receptor (beta chain) was found in a study of blood T cell repertoires in COVID-19. The length of the CDR3 is 15 residues. The germline V gene encodes CDR1 KGHDR and CDR2 SFDVKD. Deletions cut 0 bases from V and 0 bases from J, with 6 bases between. Assay: immunoSEQ multiplex PCR; the TCRdb copy retains only in-frame clones and omits some. This sample has some 220,000 clones, with 85% to 90% found just once. The V gene is TRBV24-1, the J gene TRBJ2-3; D not certain. This TCR was recovered from a woman between 18 and 29 years old in a cohort exposed to, infected with or recovered from COVID-19 (not recorded which). The specimen sequenced was PBMCs or T cells enriched from blood (not recorded which). In DNA, the CDR3 is TGTGCCACCAGTGATTTGGGCGGAAGCACAGATACGCAGTATTTT. It translates to CATSDLGGSTDTQYF.